This T cell receptor beta chain stems from a study of blood T cell repertoires in COVID-19. On the study more broadly: Samples representing acute and convalescent COVID-19 were sourced from the United States, Italy and Spain. PBMCs, B-cell-depleted T cells, or T cells were the source of the cDNA or gDNA that made up the material.

Original analysis: Reference gene primer amplification yielded estimated nucleated cell counts. TCRdb's table, derived via immunoSEQ multiplex PCR, lists solely in-frame clones and lacks some. Clonal size and the V and J genes are those of that table, whereas D and trimming came from the DNA. Counted here are more than 110,000 clones, around 82% occurring once; the ten biggest clones make up approximately 8%. The sample consisted of peripheral blood. The sequence derives from a human donor in a cohort sampled during active COVID-19.

CDR3 protein: CASRETGETEAFF. CDR3 bases: TGTGCCAGCAGAGAGACAGGGGAGACTGAAGCTTTCTTT. This chain uses TRBV6-5 with TRBJ1-1; 8 bases fit TRBD1. This CDR3 is built from 13 residues. Germline assignment: CDR1 MNHEY and CDR2 SVGAGI. The V gene end was trimmed by 6 bases and the J gene end by 5 bases; junction bases not matched to a gene: 5.